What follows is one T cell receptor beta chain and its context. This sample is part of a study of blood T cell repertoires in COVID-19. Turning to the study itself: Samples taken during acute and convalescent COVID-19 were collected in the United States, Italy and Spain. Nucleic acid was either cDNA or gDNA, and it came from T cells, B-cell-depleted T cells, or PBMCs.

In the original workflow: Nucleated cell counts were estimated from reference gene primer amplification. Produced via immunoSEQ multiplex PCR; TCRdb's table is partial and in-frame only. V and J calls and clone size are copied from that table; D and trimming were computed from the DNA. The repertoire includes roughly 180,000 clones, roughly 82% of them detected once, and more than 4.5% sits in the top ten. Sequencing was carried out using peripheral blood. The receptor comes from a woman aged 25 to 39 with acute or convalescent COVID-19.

In nucleotides, the CDR3 is TGTGCCAGCAGTTTTTTGAGCTCCTATAATTCACCCCTCCACTTT. Translating gives CASSFLSSYNSPLHF. The chain joins TRBV27 to TRBJ1-6; D not certain. Germline CDR1 and CDR2: MNHEY and SMNVEV (reference sequence). Trimming removed 3 bases at V and 0 bases at J, with 6 bases between. The CDR3 is made up of 15 amino acids.